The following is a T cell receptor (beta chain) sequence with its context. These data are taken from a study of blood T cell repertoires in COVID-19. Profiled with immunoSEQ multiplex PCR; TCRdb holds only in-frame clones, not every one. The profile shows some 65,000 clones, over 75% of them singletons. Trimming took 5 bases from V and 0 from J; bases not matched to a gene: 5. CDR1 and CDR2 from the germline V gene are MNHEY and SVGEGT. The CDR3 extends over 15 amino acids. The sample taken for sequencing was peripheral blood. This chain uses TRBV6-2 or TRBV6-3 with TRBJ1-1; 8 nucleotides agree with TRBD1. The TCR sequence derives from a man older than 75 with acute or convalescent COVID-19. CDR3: CASSPRGQVNTEAFF. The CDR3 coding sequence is TGTGCCAGCAGTCCCCGGGGACAGGTGAACACTGAAGCTTTCTTT.